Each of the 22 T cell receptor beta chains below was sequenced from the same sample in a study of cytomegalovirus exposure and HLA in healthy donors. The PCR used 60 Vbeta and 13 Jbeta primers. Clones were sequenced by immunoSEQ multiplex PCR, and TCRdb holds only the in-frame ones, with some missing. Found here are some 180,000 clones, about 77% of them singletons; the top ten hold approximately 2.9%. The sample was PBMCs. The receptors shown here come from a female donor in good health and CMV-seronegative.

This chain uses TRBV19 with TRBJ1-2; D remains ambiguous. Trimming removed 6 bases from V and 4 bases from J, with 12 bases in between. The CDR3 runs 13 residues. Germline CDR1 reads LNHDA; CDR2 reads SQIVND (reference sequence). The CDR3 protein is CASRYGEFYGYTF. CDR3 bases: TGTGCCAGTAGATACGGGGAGTTCTATGGCTACACCTTC.

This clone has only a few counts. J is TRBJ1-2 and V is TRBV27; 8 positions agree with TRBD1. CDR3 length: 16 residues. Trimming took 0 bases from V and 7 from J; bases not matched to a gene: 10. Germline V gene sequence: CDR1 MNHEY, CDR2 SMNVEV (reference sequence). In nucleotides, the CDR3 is TGTGCCAGCAGTTTATCCGTACCTCAGGGGGCGCGTGGCTACACCTTC. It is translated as CASSLSVPQGARGYTF.

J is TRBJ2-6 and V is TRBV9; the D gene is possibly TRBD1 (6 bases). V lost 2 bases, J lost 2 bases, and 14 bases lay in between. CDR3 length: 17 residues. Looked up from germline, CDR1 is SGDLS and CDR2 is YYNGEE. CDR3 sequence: CASSVGGRGTGANVLTF. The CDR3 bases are TGTGCCAGCAGCGTCGGTGGCAGGGGTACTGGGGCCAACGTCCTGACTTTC.

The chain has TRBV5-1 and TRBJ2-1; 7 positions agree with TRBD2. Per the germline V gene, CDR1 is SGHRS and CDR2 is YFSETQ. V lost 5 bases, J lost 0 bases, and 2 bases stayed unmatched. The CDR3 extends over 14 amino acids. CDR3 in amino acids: CASRWTSSYNEQFF. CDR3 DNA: TGCGCCAGCAGGTGGACTAGCTCCTACAATGAGCAGTTCTTC.

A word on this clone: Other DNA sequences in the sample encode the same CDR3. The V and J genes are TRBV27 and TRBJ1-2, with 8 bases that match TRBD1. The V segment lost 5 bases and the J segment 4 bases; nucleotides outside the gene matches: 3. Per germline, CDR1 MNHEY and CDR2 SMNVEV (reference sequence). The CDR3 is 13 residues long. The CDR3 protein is CASSPTGVYGYTF. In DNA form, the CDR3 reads TGTGCCAGCAGTCCGACAGGGGTCTATGGCTACACCTTC.

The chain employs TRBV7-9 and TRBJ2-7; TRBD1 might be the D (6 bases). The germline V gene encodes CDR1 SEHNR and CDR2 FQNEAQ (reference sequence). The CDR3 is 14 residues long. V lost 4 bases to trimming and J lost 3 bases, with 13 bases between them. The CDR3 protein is CASSSQGQIYEQYF. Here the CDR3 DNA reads TGTGCCAGCAGCTCTCAGGGACAAATCTACGAGCAGTACTTC.

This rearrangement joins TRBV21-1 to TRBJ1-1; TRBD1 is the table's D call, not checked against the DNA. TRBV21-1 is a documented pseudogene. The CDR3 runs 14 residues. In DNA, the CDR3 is TGTGCCAGCAGCAACGTTTTACACAACACTGAAGCTTTCTTT. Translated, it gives CASSNVLHNTEAFF.

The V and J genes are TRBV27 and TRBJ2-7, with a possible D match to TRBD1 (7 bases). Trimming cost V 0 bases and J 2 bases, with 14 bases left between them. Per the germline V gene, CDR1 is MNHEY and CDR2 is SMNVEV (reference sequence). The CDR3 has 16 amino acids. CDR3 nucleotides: TGTGCCAGCAGTTTATCGAGGCAGGGGGGCACCTACGAGCAGTACTTC. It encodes CASSLSRQGGTYEQYF.

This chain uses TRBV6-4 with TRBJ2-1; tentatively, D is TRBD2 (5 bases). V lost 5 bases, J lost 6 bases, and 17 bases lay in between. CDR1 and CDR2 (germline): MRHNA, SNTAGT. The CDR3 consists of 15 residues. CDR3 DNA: TGTGCCAGCAGTACGGATGCGGGTCTCCCCAATGAGCAGTTCTTC. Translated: CASSTDAGLPNEQFF.

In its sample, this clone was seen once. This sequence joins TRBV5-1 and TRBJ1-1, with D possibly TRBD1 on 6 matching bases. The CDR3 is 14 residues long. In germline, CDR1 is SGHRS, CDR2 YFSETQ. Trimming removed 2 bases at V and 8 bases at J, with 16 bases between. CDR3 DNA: TGCGCCAGCAGCTTAACGGCGCAGAGGGGGGAAGCTTTCTTT. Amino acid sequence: CASSLTAQRGEAFF. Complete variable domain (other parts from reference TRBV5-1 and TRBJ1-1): KAGVTQTPRYLIKTRGQQVTLSCSPISGHRSVSWYQQTPGQGLQFLFEYFSETQRNKGNFPGRFSGRQFSNSRSEMNVSTLELGDSALYLCASSLTAQRGEAFFGQGTRLTVV.

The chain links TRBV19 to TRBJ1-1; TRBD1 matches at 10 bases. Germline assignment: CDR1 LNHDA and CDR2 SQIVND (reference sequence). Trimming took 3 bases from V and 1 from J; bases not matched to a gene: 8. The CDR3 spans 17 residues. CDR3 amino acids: CASSIWRTGGTNTEAFF. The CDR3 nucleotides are TGTGCCAGTAGTATTTGGAGGACAGGGGGGACGAACACTGAAGCTTTCTTT.

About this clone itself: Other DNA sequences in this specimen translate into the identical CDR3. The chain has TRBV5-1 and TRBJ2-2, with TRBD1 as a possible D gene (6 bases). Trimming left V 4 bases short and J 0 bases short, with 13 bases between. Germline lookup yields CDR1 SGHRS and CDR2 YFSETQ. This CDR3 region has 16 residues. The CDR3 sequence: CASSLSGTTNTGELFF. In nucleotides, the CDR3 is TGCGCCAGCAGCCTCTCCGGGACAACGAACACCGGGGAGCTGTTTTTT.

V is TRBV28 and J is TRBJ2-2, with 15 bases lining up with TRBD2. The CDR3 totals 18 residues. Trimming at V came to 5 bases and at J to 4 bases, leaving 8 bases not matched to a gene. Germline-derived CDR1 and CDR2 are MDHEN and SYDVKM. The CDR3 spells CASSLWTSGRVGTGELFF. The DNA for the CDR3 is TGTGCCAGCAGTCTCTGGACTAGCGGGAGGGTAGGCACCGGGGAGCTGTTTTTT.

Written as DNA, the CDR3 is TGTGCCAGCAGTTTATATCCGACTAGCAGCTACAATGAGCAGTTCTTC. Translating gives CASSLYPTSSYNEQFF. The chain recombines TRBV27 with TRBJ2-1; TRBD2 aligns across 7 bases. CDR1 is MNHEY, CDR2 SMNVEV, per germline (reference sequence). The V and J ends lost 1 base and 3 bases, in that order; junction bases with no gene match: 6. The CDR3 contains 16 residues.

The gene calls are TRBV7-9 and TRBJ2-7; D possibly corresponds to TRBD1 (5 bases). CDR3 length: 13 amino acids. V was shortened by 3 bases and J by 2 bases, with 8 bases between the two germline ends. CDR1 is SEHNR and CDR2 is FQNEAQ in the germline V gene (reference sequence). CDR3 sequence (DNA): TGTGCCAGCAGCTTGAAGACAGCCTACGAGCAGTACTTC. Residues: CASSLKTAYEQYF.

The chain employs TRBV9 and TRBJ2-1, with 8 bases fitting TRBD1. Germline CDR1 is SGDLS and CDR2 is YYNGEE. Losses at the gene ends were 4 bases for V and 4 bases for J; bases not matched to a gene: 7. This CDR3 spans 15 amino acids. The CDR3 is CASSPSGTGYNEQFF. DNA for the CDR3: TGTGCCAGCAGCCCCTCCGGGACAGGTTACAATGAGCAGTTCTTC.

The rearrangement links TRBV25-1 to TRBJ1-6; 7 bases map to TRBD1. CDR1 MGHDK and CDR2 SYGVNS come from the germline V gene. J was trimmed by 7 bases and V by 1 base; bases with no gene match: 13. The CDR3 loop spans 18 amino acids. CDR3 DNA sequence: TGTGCCAGCAGTGAATCCCTACCTGACAGGGCAAAGAATTCACCCCTCCACTTT. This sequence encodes CASSESLPDRAKNSPLHF.

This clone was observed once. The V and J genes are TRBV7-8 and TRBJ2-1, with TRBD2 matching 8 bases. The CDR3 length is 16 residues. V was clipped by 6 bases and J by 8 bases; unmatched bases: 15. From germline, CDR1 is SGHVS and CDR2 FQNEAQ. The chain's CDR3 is CASSLRGGIMNHEQFF. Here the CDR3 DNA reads TGTGCCAGCAGTCTACGGGGGGGGATTATGAACCATGAGCAGTTCTTC.

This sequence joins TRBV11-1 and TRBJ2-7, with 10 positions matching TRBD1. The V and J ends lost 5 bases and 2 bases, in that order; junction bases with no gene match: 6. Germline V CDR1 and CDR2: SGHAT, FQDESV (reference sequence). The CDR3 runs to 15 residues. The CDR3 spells CASSILGQGAYEQYF. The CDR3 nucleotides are TGTGCCAGCAGCATACTAGGACAGGGGGCCTACGAGCAGTACTTC.

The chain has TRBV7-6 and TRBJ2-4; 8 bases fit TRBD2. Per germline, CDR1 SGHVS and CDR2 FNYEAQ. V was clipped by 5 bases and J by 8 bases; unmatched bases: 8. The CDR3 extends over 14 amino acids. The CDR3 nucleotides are TGTGCCAGCAGCCTGGGACTAGTTGGAGACATTCAGTACTTC. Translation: CASSLGLVGDIQYF.

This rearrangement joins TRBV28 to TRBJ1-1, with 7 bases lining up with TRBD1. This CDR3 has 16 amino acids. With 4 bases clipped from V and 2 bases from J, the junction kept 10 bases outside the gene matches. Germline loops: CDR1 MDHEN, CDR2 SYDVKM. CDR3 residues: CASSWRGGELNTEAFF. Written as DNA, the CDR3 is TGTGCCAGCAGTTGGAGAGGGGGCGAACTCAACACTGAAGCTTTCTTT.

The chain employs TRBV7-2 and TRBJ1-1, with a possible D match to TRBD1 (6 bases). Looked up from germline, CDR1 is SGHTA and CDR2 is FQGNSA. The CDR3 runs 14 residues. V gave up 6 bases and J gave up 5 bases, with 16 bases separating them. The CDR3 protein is CASRSTGRGTEAFF. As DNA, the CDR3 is TGTGCCAGCAGGTCAACAGGGCGGGGGACTGAAGCTTTCTTT.